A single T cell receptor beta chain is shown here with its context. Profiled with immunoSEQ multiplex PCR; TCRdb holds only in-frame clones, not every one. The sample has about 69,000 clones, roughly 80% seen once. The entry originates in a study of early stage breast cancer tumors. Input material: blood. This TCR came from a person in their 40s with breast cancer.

Written as DNA, the CDR3 is TGTGCCAGCGGGGGGACAGGGGCCACCGGGGAGCTGTTTTTT. It encodes CASGGTGATGELFF. This rearrangement joins TRBV11-2 to TRBJ2-2; the match to TRBD1 covers 10 bases. The CDR3 extends over 14 amino acids. Germline CDR1 is SGHAT and CDR2 is FQNNGV. The J segment lost 4 bases and the V segment lost 8 bases, leaving 4 bases of the junction unmatched.